This is a list of T cell receptor beta chains from one sample in a study of T-cell memory formation after mild COVID-19. TCRdb recomputed calls from the 5' RACE reads with MiXCR, one row per CDR3 protein. The sample has under 450,000 distinct CDR3 sequences, 20% to 25% seen once. Material for sequencing was PBMCs or a T cell subset sorted from them (not recorded which). The source of these receptors is a man between 18 and 35 years old who had mild COVID-19 (a few samples of this study predate the infection). Cell type and time point are not known. Each CDR3 is given with its conserved first and last residue. Fields, in order: V gene, clone size, D gene, J gene, CDR3 protein, CDR3 DNA. D genes are given only for firm matches. Clone size appears in some rows only: once, few, many, or a class for an expanded clone.

TRBV5-1	.	TRBD1	TRBJ2-5	CASSPSTGGWTQYF	TGCGCCAGCAGCCCGTCGACAGGGGGATGGACCCAGTACTTC
TRBV7-2	few	TRBD2	TRBJ2-2	CASSLAFGSGVGELFF	TGTGCCAGCAGCTTAGCGTTTGGTAGCGGGGTCGGGGAGCTGTTTTTT
TRBV5-6	.	.	TRBJ1-5	CASSTTSQPQHF	TGTGCCAGCAGCACAACGAGTCAGCCCCAGCATTTT
TRBV12-3/TRBV12-4	.	.	TRBJ2-1	CASSLSYEGDEQFF	TGTGCCAGCAGTTTGTCATACGAGGGGGATGAACAGTTCTTC
TRBV4-1	.	.	TRBJ2-5	CASSQDPGLGETQYF	TGCGCCAGCAGCCAAGATCCGGGTTTGGGGGAGACCCAGTACTTC
TRBV5-1	few	TRBD1	TRBJ1-1	CASSNGQGTNTEAFF	TGCGCCAGCAGCAACGGACAGGGGACGAACACTGAAGCTTTCTTT
TRBV3-1	few	TRBD1	TRBJ1-1	CASSLTGDNTEAFF	TGTGCCAGCAGCCTTACAGGGGATAACACTGAAGCTTTCTTT
TRBV5-1	few	.	TRBJ1-4	CASSSSTNRVSTNEKLFF	TGCGCCAGCAGCTCCAGCACCAACAGGGTCTCAACTAATGAAAAACTGTTTTTT
TRBV27	few	.	TRBJ2-1	CASSPQGYYNEQFF	TGTGCCAGCAGTCCCCAGGGGTACTACAATGAGCAGTTCTTC
TRBV7-2	.	.	TRBJ2-4	CASSHGQSLAKNIQYF	TGTGCCAGCAGCCACGGACAGTCTCTAGCCAAAAACATTCAGTACTTC
TRBV7-2	few	TRBD1	TRBJ1-2	CAIKGDRGPGYTF	TGTGCCATCAAGGGTGACAGGGGTCCTGGCTACACCTTC
TRBV5-1	.	.	TRBJ2-1	CASSFGPREQFNEQFF	TGCGCCAGCAGCTTCGGTCCTAGAGAACAGTTCAATGAGCAGTTCTTC
TRBV3-1	.	.	TRBJ2-2	CASSARQANTGELFF	TGTGCCAGCAGCGCAAGACAAGCGAACACCGGGGAGCTGTTTTTT
TRBV9	.	.	TRBJ2-3	CASSHGVGAPDTQYF	TGTGCCAGCAGTCATGGGGTGGGAGCCCCAGATACGCAGTATTTT
TRBV20-1	few	.	TRBJ2-3	CSARDPRSTDTQYF	TGCAGTGCTAGAGATCCCAGGTCCACAGATACGCAGTATTTT
TRBV5-1	.	.	TRBJ1-2	CASSEDSSYGYTF	TGCGCCAGCAGCGAGGACAGTTCTTATGGCTACACCTTC
TRBV6-5	few	TRBD1	TRBJ1-1	CASSLRGQGTFF	TGTGCCAGCAGTTTGCGGGGACAGGGAACTTTCTTT
TRBV7-2	many	TRBD2	TRBJ2-3	CASRLGGGPSTDTQYF	TGTGCCAGCAGGTTGGGGGGAGGGCCTAGCACAGATACGCAGTATTTT